A selection of T cell receptor beta chains follows, all from one sample in a study of early T cells in non-severe SARS-CoV-2 infection. From the 5' RACE reads, TCRdb called clonotypes with MiXCR, one entry per CDR3 protein. The sample records roughly 99,000 distinct CDR3 sequences, roughly 11% being singletons. The sequenced sample was whole blood. The receptors come from an adult who was a healthcare worker with PCR-confirmed SARS-CoV-2 infection or an uninfected control (not recorded which). Both conserved end residues are part of each CDR3. A D gene is named only where the DNA matches it firmly. The size entry is marked missing in some rows and otherwise reads once, few, many or a size class.

clone_size	v_call	d_call	j_call	cdr3_aa	cdr3_nt
many	TRBV5-6	-	TRBJ2-7	CASSVGGGYSSYEQYF	TGTGCCAGCAGTGTCGGTGGCGGATATAGCTCCTACGAGCAGTACTTC
few	TRBV7-3	TRBD2	TRBJ2-1	CASSSGLAGVELVYNEQFF	TGTGCCAGCAGCTCGGGACTAGCGGGAGTGGAATTAGTCTACAATGAGCAGTTCTTC
-	TRBV28	-	TRBJ2-2	CASSPNRNTGELFF	TGTGCCAGCAGCCCAAACCGGAACACCGGGGAGCTGTTTTTT
-	TRBV6-1	-	TRBJ1-5	CASSARMRWVAQNQPQHF	TGTGCCAGCAGCGCCCGGATGAGGTGGGTGGCCCAAAATCAGCCCCAGCATTTT
many	TRBV10-2	-	TRBJ2-7	CASSESAGPSYEQYF	TGCGCCAGCAGTGAGTCGGCGGGGCCCTCCTACGAGCAGTACTTC
many	TRBV29-1	TRBD2	TRBJ2-7	CSVGGTSGSDYEQYF	TGCAGCGTTGGGGGGACTAGCGGGAGCGACTACGAGCAGTACTTC
-	TRBV7-6	TRBD2	TRBJ2-1	CASSPLTVWEGLYNEQFF	TGTGCCAGCAGCCCTCTTACAGTGTGGGAGGGCCTCTACAATGAGCAGTTCTTC
-	TRBV2	-	TRBJ2-1	CASIEGMNEQFF	TGTGCCAGCATCGAGGGTATGAATGAGCAGTTCTTC
many	TRBV27	-	TRBJ1-5	CASSLPLLAVWDQPQHF	TGTGCCAGCAGTTTACCCCTATTGGCAGTTTGGGATCAGCCCCAGCATTTT
few	TRBV10-2	-	TRBJ2-1	CASSGGGYNEQFF	TGCGCCAGCTCCGGGGGAGGATACAATGAGCAGTTCTTC
few	TRBV7-9	TRBD1	TRBJ2-7	CASSLTQGALPLTYEQYF	TGTGCCAGCAGCCTGACACAGGGGGCCCTACCTCTTACCTACGAGCAGTACTTC
few	TRBV27	-	TRBJ2-7	CASSFSQRGREQYF	TGTGCCAGCAGTTTTTCGCAGAGGGGCCGCGAGCAGTACTTC
-	TRBV3-1	-	TRBJ2-7	CASSRPWSEMRAYEQYF	TGTGCCAGCAGCCGTCCCTGGTCTGAGATGCGAGCCTACGAGCAGTACTTC
many	TRBV18	TRBD1	TRBJ1-1	CASSTGGMNTEAFF	TGTGCCAGCTCAACAGGGGGCATGAACACTGAAGCTTTCTTT
many	TRBV10-3	-	TRBJ1-5	CAASPVNQPQHF	TGTGCCGCCTCCCCAGTAAATCAGCCCCAGCATTTT
-	TRBV7-6	-	TRBJ1-1	CASSSETNTEAFF	TGTGCCAGCAGCTCCGAGACGAACACTGAAGCTTTCTTT
-	TRBV20-1	TRBD1	TRBJ2-1	CSARDRVIFNEQFF	TGCAGTGCGCGGGACAGGGTGATCTTTAATGAGCAGTTCTTC
few	TRBV28	-	TRBJ2-7	CASSVGAYEQYF	TGTGCCAGCAGTGTCGGAGCCTACGAGCAGTACTTC
many	TRBV2	-	TRBJ2-7	CASMEGSGEQYF	TGTGCCAGCATGGAGGGTTCAGGCGAGCAGTACTTC
many	TRBV6-5	-	TRBJ2-7	CASSGSLGEQYF	TGTGCCAGCAGTGGAAGTTTGGGCGAGCAGTACTTC
few	TRBV29-1	-	TRBJ1-1	CSTLWGGRGTEAFF	TGCAGCACGTTGTGGGGGGGTAGAGGCACTGAAGCTTTCTTT
many	TRBV12-3/TRBV12-4	TRBD1	TRBJ1-5	CASSSGQGHPQHF	TGTGCCAGCAGTTCGGGACAGGGGCATCCCCAGCATTTT
many	TRBV7-9	TRBD2	TRBJ2-1	CASSQSSGRSIEQFF	TGTGCCAGCAGCCAATCTAGCGGGAGGAGTATAGAGCAGTTCTTC
few	TRBV7-8	-	TRBJ2-1	CASSLFGLNNEQFF	TGTGCCAGCAGCTTATTCGGACTCAATAATGAGCAGTTCTTC
-	TRBV29-1	-	TRBJ2-4	CSVVRSGLAKNIQYF	TGCAGCGTTGTAAGGTCGGGACTAGCCAAAAACATTCAGTACTTC
-	TRBV12-3/TRBV12-4	TRBD1	TRBJ2-7	CASSRQGSSYEQYF	TGTGCCAGCAGTCGACAGGGGAGCTCCTACGAGCAGTACTTC
few	TRBV28	TRBD1	TRBJ2-3	CASGTGDPVFIRF	TGTGCCAGCGGGACAGGTGACCCTGTTTTCATTCGGTTT
-	TRBV6-6	TRBD1	TRBJ1-1	CASSYWDRPAEAFF	TGTGCCAGCAGTTACTGGGACAGGCCGGCTGAAGCTTTCTTT
many	TRBV5-1	-	TRBJ1-2	CASSLVQGGDYGYTF	TGCGCCAGCAGCTTGGTCCAGGGAGGCGACTATGGCTACACCTTC
few	TRBV7-2	TRBD2	TRBJ2-3	CASSSRTRDTQYF	TGTGCCAGCAGCTCCCGGACTAGAGATACGCAGTATTTT
many	TRBV7-2	TRBD2	TRBJ2-7	CASSSLFAGGGEQYF	TGTGCCAGCAGCTCCCTCTTCGCGGGAGGGGGCGAGCAGTACTTC
few	TRBV20-1	TRBD1	TRBJ2-1	CSVPDRGDEQFF	TGCAGTGTCCCGGACAGGGGGGATGAGCAGTTCTTC
many	TRBV5-1	TRBD2	TRBJ2-7	CASSSTSGTRGYEQYF	TGCGCCAGCAGCTCCACGTCCGGGACTAGAGGGTACGAGCAGTACTTC
many	TRBV29-1	-	TRBJ1-2	CSVEDLGFGYTF	TGCAGCGTTGAAGATTTAGGGTTCGGCTACACCTTC